One sample yielded the 4 T cell receptor beta chains listed below, sequenced in a study of graft-versus-host responses after intestinal transplantation. TCRdb's table, derived via immunoSEQ multiplex PCR, lists solely in-frame clones and lacks some. This table has tens of thousands of clones, 90% to 95% appearing once. What these receptors recognize is not known. Sequences were derived from unstimulated CD8+ T cells sorted from spleen or lymph node cells, sampled before intestinal transplant. The receptors come from a human donor who received an intestinal transplant.

This clone is labeled as medium-sized. The CDR3, as DNA: TGTGCCAGTACTCCGGGAGCGGAAGAGACCCAGTACTTC. It translates to CASTPGAEETQYF. This chain uses TRBV6-1 with TRBJ2-5, with D possibly matching TRBD2 (6 bases). Germline V lookup: CDR1 MNHNS, CDR2 SASEGT. The V end was cut by 9 bases, the J end by 3 bases, with 14 bases between. The CDR3 contains 13 residues.

This clone was picked up a small number of times. The chain employs TRBV19 and TRBJ1-3, with D perhaps TRBD1 (6 bases). This CDR3 has 15 amino acids. The V gene lost 8 bases and the J gene lost 1 base, with 15 bases spanning the gap. The germline V gene has CDR1 LNHDA and CDR2 SQIVND (reference sequence). The CDR3 loop is CASLMLTGSGNTIYF. CDR3 DNA: TGTGCCAGTCTGATGCTCACAGGGTCTGGAAACACCATATATTTT.

The sample holds a few counts of this clone. The rearrangement joins TRBV2 to TRBJ1-1; D call uncertain. Germline CDR1 SNHLY, CDR2 FYNNEI. Trimming removed 3 bases at V and 0 bases at J, with 14 bases between. This CDR3 has 16 residues. CDR3 nucleotides: TGTGCCAGCAGTGATCGAGTCAATTCAATGAACACTGAAGCTTTCTTT. Translation gives CASSDRVNSMNTEAFF.

The rearrangement links TRBV7-6 to TRBJ2-7, with TRBD2 matching 9 bases. The ends lost 5 bases at V and 5 bases at J; junction bases unmatched: 13. CDR1 and CDR2 from the germline V gene are SGHVS and FNYEAQ. This CDR3 is 16 amino acids long. The CDR3 spells CASSLRGGGAMNEQYF. In DNA form, the CDR3 reads TGTGCCAGCAGCCTAAGGGGCGGGGGGGCAATGAACGAGCAGTACTTC.